This paragraph covers one TCR beta chain sequence. TCRdb keeps only in-frame clones here, not all; method: immunoSEQ multiplex PCR. The sample holds around 180,000 clones, 80% to 90% seen once. This record comes from a study of blood T cell repertoires in COVID-19. V was shortened by 2 bases and J by 3 bases, with 8 bases between the two germline ends. The CDR3 has 13 residues. CDR1 is SNHLY, CDR2 FYNNEI, per germline. The specimen sequenced was peripheral blood. The rearrangement joins TRBV2 to TRBJ2-7; D gene ambiguous. This TCR was sampled from a human donor with active or convalescent COVID-19. The donor label of this sample is uncertain. In DNA, the CDR3 is TGTGCCAGCAGTGAATACGTCTACTACGAGCAGTACTTC. Translation: CASSEYVYYEQYF.